This TCR beta chain was identified during a study of early stage breast cancer tumors. In the study overall: About 70% of the 16 invasive tumors were ER+, PR+ and HER2-. Each sample averaged around 9.4-fold read coverage.

Assay used: immunoSEQ multiplex PCR; TCRdb lists only in-frame clones, some missing. The sample yields some 24,000 clones, 60% to 70% seen once. For this clone: The antigen remains unidentified.

Points from the study as a whole: Compared with adjacent normal breast, tumors showed roughly 2.5-fold denser, more clonal T cells.

Germline V gene sequence: CDR1 SGHRS, CDR2 YFSETQ. The CDR3 sequence is 13 residues long. The J segment lost 9 bases and the V segment lost 3 bases, leaving 6 bases of the junction unmatched. Each tumor contributed about 20-50 mg of diced tissue. Material for sequencing was breast tumor tissue. The sequence came from a person in their sixties with breast cancer. The V gene is TRBV5-1, the J gene TRBJ2-1; 7 bases fit TRBD2. In nucleotides, the CDR3 is TGCGCCAGCAGCTCCCCCGGGGGGTTTGAGCAGTTCTTC. Translation: CASSSPGGFEQFF.